The rows below give T cell receptor beta chains drawn from one sample of a study of vaccination effects on CD4 cells after COVID-19. Clones were sequenced by immunoSEQ multiplex PCR, and TCRdb holds only the in-frame ones, with some missing. The sample yields tens of thousands of clones, roughly 78% seen once. Their recognized antigens are unknown. The material sequenced was CD4+ T cells from PBMCs cultured with HCoV-OC43 spike peptides, taken after COVID-19 vaccination. Source of these receptors: a human donor who received a COVID-19 vaccine. The CDR3 runs from the conserved cysteine through the conserved F or W. D genes are given only for firm matches. Not every row has a clone size; where given, it reads once, few, many or a size class.

V: TRBV6-5; D: -; size: -; J: TRBJ2-1; CDR3: CASRSLKSSYNEQFF
V: TRBV5-5; D: -; size: -; J: TRBJ1-5; CDR3: CASSIGGAPNQPQHF
V: TRBV7-2; D: TRBD2; size: -; J: TRBJ2-1; CDR3: CASSFRGGHGGEQFF
V: TRBV19; D: TRBD1; size: -; J: TRBJ2-1; CDR3: CASSIWGTGKINEQFF
V: TRBV5-6; D: -; size: -; J: TRBJ2-5; CDR3: CASSSLYRGAQETQYF
V: TRBV9; D: -; size: -; J: TRBJ2-6; CDR3: CASSVGLSGANVLTF
V: TRBV12-3/TRBV12-4; D: -; size: once; J: TRBJ1-2; CDR3: CASTDTRNYGYTF
V: TRBV30; D: -; size: -; J: TRBJ1-1; CDR3: CAWSVSNTEAFF
V: TRBV21-1; D: -; size: -; J: TRBJ1-5; CDR3: CARKQGVGRVSNQPQHF
V: TRBV12-3/TRBV12-4; D: -; size: few; J: TRBJ1-4; CDR3: CASRVWGREKLFF
V: TRBV29-1; D: TRBD2; size: -; J: TRBJ2-5; CDR3: CSHGTSQAETQYF
V: TRBV21-1; D: -; size: -; J: TRBJ1-1; CDR3: CATYTQQGQPNTEAFF
V: TRBV25-1; D: -; size: -; J: TRBJ1-1; CDR3: CASSDYTGEAFF
V: TRBV5-1; D: -; size: -; J: TRBJ1-4; CDR3: CASRSGSLATNEKLFF
V: TRBV7-2; D: -; size: few; J: TRBJ2-4; CDR3: CASSLERLSPMYF
V: TRBV5-1; D: -; size: -; J: TRBJ1-3; CDR3: CASSYTGNTIYF
V: TRBV24-1; D: -; size: -; J: TRBJ1-4; CDR3: CATSDGRKINEKLFF
V: TRBV28; D: -; size: -; J: TRBJ2-3; CDR3: CASSLSGTGGDTQYF